This T cell receptor (beta chain) comes out of a study of CDR3 diversity in severe acne. TCRdb used MiXCR to reprocess the PCR reads, holding one entry per CDR3 protein. Of around 100,000 distinct CDR3 sequences listed, under 60% are singletons. The CDR3 has 16 residues. The germline V and J ends were trimmed by 3 bases and 0 bases, with 14 bases remaining between them. Germline CDR1 reads SGHRS; CDR2 reads YFSETQ. This clonotype was counted many times. The chain employs TRBV5-1 and TRBJ2-3; weak D call: TRBD2 (6 bases). Specimen: blood. The TCR originated in a male donor with acne. The CDR3 spells CASSSAGGLSTDTQYF. CDR3 nucleotide sequence: TGCGCCAGCAGCTCTGCTGGGGGACTTAGCACAGATACGCAGTATTTT.